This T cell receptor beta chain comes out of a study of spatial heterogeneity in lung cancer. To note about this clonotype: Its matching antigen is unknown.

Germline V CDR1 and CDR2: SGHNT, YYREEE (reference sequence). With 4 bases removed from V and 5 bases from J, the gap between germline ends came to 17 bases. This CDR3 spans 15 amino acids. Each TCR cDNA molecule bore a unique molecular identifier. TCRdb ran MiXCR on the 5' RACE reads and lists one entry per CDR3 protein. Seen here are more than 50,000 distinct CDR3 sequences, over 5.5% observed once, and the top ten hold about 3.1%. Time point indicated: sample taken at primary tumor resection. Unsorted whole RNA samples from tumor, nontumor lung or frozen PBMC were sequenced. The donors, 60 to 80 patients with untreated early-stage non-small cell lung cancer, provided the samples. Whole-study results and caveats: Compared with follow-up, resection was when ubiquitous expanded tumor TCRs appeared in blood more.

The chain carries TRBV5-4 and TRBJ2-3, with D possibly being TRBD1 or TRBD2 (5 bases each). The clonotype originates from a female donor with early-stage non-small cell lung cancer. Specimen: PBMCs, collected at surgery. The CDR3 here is CASSPTAAGLDTQYF. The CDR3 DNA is TGTGCCAGCAGCCCGACAGCTGCGGGCCTAGATACGCAGTATTTT.